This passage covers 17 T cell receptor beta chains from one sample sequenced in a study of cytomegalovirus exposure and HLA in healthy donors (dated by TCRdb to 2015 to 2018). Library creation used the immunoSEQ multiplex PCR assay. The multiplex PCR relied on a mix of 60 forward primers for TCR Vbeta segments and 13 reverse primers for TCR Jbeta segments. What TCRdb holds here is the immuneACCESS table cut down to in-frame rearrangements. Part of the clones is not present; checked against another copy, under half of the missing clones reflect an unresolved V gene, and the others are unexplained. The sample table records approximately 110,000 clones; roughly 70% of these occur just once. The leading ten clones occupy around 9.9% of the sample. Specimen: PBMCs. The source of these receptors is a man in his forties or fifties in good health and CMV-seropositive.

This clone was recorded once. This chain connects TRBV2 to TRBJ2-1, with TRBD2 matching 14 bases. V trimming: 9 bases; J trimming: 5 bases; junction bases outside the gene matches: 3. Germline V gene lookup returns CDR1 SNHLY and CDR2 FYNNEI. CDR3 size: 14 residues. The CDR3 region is CASPGLAGDNEQFF. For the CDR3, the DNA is TGTGCCAGTCCGGGACTAGCGGGAGACAATGAGCAGTTCTTC.

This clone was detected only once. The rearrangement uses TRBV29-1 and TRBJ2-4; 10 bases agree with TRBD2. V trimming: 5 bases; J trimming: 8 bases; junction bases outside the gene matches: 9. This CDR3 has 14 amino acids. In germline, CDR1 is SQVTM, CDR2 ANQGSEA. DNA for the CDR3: TGCAGCGTTCACGGGGGGACTAGCGAAGACATTCAGTACTTC. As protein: CSVHGGTSEDIQYF.

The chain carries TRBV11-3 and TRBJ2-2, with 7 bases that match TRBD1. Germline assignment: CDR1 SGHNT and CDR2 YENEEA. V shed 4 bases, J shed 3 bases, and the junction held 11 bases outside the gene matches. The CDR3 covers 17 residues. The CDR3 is CASSSLQGSGYTGELFF. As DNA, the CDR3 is TGTGCCAGCAGCTCACTACAGGGGTCTGGGTACACCGGGGAGCTGTTTTTT.

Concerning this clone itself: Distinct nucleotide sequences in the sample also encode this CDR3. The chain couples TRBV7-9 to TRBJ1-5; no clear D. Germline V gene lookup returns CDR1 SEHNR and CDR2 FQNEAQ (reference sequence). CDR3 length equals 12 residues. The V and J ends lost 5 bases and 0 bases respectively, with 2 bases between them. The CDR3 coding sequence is TGTGCCAGCAGCCTTAGCAATCAGCCCCAGCATTTT. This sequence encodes CASSLSNQPQHF.

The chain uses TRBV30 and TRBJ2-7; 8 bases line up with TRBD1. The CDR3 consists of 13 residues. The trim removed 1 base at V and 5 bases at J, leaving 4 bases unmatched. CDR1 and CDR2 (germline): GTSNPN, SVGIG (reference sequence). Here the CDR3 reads CAWSAGGNNEQYV. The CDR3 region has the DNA TGTGCCTGGAGTGCAGGGGGCAACAACGAGCAGTACGTC.

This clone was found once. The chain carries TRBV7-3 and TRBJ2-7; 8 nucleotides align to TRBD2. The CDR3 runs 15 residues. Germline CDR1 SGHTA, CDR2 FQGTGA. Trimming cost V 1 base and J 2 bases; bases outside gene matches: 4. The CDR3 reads CASSLRSGSPYEQYF. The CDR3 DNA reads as TGTGCCAGCAGCTTAAGGAGCGGGAGCCCCTACGAGCAGTACTTC.

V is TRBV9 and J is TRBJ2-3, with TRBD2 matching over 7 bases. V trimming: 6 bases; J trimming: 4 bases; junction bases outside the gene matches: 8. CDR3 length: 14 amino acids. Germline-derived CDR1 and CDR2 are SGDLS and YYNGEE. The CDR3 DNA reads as TGTGCCAGCAACAGCGGGAAGCATCCAGATACGCAGTATTTT. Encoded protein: CASNSGKHPDTQYF.

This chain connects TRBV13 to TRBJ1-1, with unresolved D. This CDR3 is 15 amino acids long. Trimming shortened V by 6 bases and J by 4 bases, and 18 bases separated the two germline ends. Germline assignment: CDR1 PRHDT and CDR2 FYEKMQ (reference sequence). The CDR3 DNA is TGTGCCAGCAGACCTTACTCCCTCGGGAGCACTGAAGCTTTCTTT. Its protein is CASRPYSLGSTEAFF.

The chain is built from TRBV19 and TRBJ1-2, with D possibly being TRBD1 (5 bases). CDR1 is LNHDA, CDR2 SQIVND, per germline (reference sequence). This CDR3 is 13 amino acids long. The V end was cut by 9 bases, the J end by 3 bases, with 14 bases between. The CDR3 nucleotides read TGTGCCAGCCAACAGGATTCCGACTATGGCTACACCTTC. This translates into CASQQDSDYGYTF.

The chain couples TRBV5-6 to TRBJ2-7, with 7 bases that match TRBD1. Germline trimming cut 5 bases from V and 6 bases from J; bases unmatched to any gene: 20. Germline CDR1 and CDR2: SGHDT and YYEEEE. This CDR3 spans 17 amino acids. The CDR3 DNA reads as TGTGCCAGCAGTTCCAAGCCTAACAGGGGACCCCCCTCCGAGCAGTACGTC. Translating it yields CASSSKPNRGPPSEQYV.

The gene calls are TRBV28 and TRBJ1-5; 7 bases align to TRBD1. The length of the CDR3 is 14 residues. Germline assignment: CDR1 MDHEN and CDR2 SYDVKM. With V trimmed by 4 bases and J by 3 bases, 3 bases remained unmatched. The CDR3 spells CASSSDRVNQPQHF. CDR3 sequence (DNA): TGTGCCAGCAGTTCCGACAGGGTCAATCAGCCCCAGCATTTT. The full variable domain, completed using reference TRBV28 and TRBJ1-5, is DVKVTQSSRYLVKRTGEKVFLECVQDMDHENMFWYRQDPGLGLRLIYFSYDVKMKEKGDIPEGYSVSREKKERFSLILESASTNQTSMYLCASSSDRVNQPQHFGDGTRLSIL.

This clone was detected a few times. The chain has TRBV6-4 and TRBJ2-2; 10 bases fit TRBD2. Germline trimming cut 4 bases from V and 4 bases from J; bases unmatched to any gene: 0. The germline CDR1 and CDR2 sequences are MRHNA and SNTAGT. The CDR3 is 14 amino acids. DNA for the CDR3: TGTGCCAGCAGTGCTAGCGGGAGCACCGGGGAGCTGTTTTTT. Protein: CASSASGSTGELFF.

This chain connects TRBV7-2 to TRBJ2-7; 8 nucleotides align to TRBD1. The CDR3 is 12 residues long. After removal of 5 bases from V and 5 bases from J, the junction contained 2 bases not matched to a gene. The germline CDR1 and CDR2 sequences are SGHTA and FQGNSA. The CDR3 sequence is CASSPTGDEQYF. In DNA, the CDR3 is TGTGCCAGCAGCCCGACAGGGGACGAGCAGTACTTC.

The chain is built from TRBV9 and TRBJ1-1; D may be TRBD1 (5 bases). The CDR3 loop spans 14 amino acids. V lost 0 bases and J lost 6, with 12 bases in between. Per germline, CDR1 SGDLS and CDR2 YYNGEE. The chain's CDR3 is CASSVDPGGSEAFF. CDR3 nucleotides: TGTGCCAGCAGCGTAGACCCGGGGGGTTCTGAAGCTTTCTTT.

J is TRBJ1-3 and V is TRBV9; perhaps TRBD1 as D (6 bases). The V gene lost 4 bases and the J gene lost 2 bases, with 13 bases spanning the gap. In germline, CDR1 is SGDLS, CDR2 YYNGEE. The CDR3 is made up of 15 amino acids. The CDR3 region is CASSPQGQPGNTIYF. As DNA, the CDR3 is TGTGCCAGCAGCCCTCAAGGACAGCCTGGAAACACCATATATTTT.

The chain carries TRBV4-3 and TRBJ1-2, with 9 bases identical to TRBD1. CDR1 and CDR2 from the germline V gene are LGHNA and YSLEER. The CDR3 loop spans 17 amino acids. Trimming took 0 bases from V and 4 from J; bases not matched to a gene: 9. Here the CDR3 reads CASSQEEGRQGGYGYTF. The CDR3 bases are TGCGCCAGCAGCCAAGAAGAGGGCAGACAGGGGGGCTATGGCTACACCTTC.

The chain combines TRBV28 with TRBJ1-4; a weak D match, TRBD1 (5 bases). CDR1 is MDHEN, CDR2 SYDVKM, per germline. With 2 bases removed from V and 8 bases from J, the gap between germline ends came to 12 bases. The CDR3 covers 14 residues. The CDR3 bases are TGTGCCAGCAGTTTAGGGGCTTTAGGGGAAAAACTGTTTTTT. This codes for CASSLGALGEKLFF.